The 8 T cell receptor beta chains listed next were all sequenced from one sample in a study of cytomegalovirus exposure and HLA in healthy donors. Method: immunoSEQ multiplex PCR; TCRdb's copy keeps in-frame clones and lacks some. The table records about 160,000 clones, about nine tenths of them present only once. Sequenced material: PBMCs. The receptors were sampled from a woman aged 18-29 years in good health and CMV-seropositive.

This chain uses TRBV15 with TRBJ2-1, with TRBD2 matching 7 bases. V lost 3 bases, J lost 0 bases, and 5 bases stayed unmatched. The CDR3 totals 16 residues. The germline V gene encodes CDR1 LNHNV and CDR2 YYDKDF (reference sequence). CDR3 protein: CATSSELAGSYNEQFF. As DNA, the CDR3 is TGTGCCACCAGCAGTGAATTAGCGGGCTCCTACAATGAGCAGTTCTTC.

V is TRBV7-3 and J is TRBJ2-3, with D possibly matching TRBD1 (5 bases). This CDR3 is built from 14 residues. Between the trimmed V and J ends, which lost 4 bases and 0 bases, there was a span of 8 bases. Germline lookup yields CDR1 SGHTA and CDR2 FQGTGA. CDR3: CASSYDRSTDTQYF. DNA for the CDR3: TGTGCCAGCAGCTACGACAGAAGCACAGATACGCAGTATTTT.

The J gene is TRBJ2-7, the V gene TRBV6-1; the D gene is possibly TRBD1 (6 bases). V dropped 1 base and J dropped 4 bases, with 11 bases sitting between them. CDR1 is MNHNS, CDR2 SASEGT, per germline. The CDR3 is 14 residues long. CDR3 sequence (DNA): TGTGCCAGCAGTGAAGGCCAGGGGAGATACGAGCAGTACTTC. Amino acids: CASSEGQGRYEQYF.

The gene calls are TRBV9 and TRBJ2-2; 7 nucleotides align to TRBD1. Per germline, CDR1 SGDLS and CDR2 YYNGEE. This CDR3 contains 15 residues. Trimming removed 3 bases from V and 5 bases from J; junction bases left unmatched: 7. The CDR3 spells CASSAGQRGTGELFF. The CDR3 region has the DNA TGTGCCAGCAGCGCGGGACAGAGAGGGACCGGGGAGCTGTTTTTT. Using reference TRBV9 and TRBJ2-2 for the parts outside the CDR3, the full variable domain is DSGVTQTPKHLITATGQRVTLRCSPRSGDLSVYWYQQSLDQGLQFLIQYYNGEERAKGNILERFSAQQFPDLHSELNLSSLELGDSALYFCASSAGQRGTGELFFGEGSRLTVL.

The V gene is TRBV4-1, the J gene TRBJ2-1, with 8 bases that match TRBD2. Unmatched junction bases numbered 13, after V lost 2 bases and J lost 10 bases. Germline V gene sequence: CDR1 MGHRA, CDR2 YSYEKL. The CDR3 covers 16 residues. In DNA, the CDR3 is TGCGCCAGCAGCCAACTGCGGGGGGAGGGAGTCGGGGAGCAGTTCTTC. Its protein is CASSQLRGEGVGEQFF.

The J gene is TRBJ1-1, the V gene TRBV28, with 9 bases that match TRBD1. Germline V gene lookup returns CDR1 MDHEN and CDR2 SYDVKM. Trimming cost V 4 bases and J 5 bases; bases outside gene matches: 8. This CDR3 has 15 amino acids. The CDR3 coding sequence is TGTGCCAGCAGTTCACCGGGGACAGGGTCTACTGAAGCTTTCTTT. Residues: CASSSPGTGSTEAFF.

This chain links TRBV11-2 with TRBJ2-7; D not certain. The CDR3 contains 11 residues. V was pared by 4 bases and J by 6 bases, with 7 bases between. Germline V lookup: CDR1 SGHAT, CDR2 FQNNGV. CDR3 residues: CASSSTFEQYF. CDR3 nucleotide sequence: TGTGCCAGCAGCTCTACTTTCGAGCAGTACTTC.

The chain couples TRBV9 to TRBJ2-3, with 8 bases fitting TRBD2. The germline V gene encodes CDR1 SGDLS and CDR2 YYNGEE. V lost 0 bases to trimming and J lost 1 base; unmatched junction nucleotides: 4. This CDR3 comprises 16 residues. DNA of the CDR3: TGTGCCAGCAGCGTAGGGAGCGGGAGAGGCACAGATACGCAGTATTTT. Its protein is CASSVGSGRGTDTQYF. Together with reference TRBV9 and TRBJ2-3, the CDR3 gives the full variable domain: DSGVTQTPKHLITATGQRVTLRCSPRSGDLSVYWYQQSLDQGLQFLIQYYNGEERAKGNILERFSAQQFPDLHSELNLSSLELGDSALYFCASSVGSGRGTDTQYFGPGTRLTVL.